These 5 T cell receptor beta chains originate from one sample sequenced in a study of CD8 T cells in Susac syndrome. With random hexamers, roughly 0.5 to 1 ug RNA was reverse transcribed. In TCRdb, the immunoSEQ multiplex PCR reads were re-called with MiXCR into one record per CDR3 protein. The sample yields roughly 140,000 distinct CDR3 sequences, about 95% seen once. The sample consisted of CD4+ T cells from PBMCs. These receptors were taken from a human donor with Susac syndrome.

The V gene is TRBV2, the J gene TRBJ1-1, with 7 bases lining up with TRBD1. The V gene's germline CDR1 is SNHLY and CDR2 FYNNEI. The CDR3 spans 14 residues. V was clipped by 4 bases and J by 2 bases; unmatched bases: 4. Here the CDR3 reads CASSGTGPNTEAFF. The CDR3 nucleotides are TGTGCCAGCAGTGGGACAGGCCCAAACACTGAAGCTTTCTTT.

The chain employs TRBV7-3 and TRBJ2-1; D unclear. CDR1 is SGHTA, CDR2 FQGTGA, per germline. Trimming removed 4 bases from V and 0 bases from J, with 10 bases in between. This CDR3 is built from 15 residues. The CDR3 sequence is CASSSTVSSYNEQFF. In DNA, the CDR3 is TGTGCCAGCAGCTCCACCGTGAGCTCCTACAATGAGCAGTTCTTC. Variable domain in full (rest from reference TRBV7-3 and TRBJ2-1): GAGVSQTPSNKVTEKGKYVELRCDPISGHTALYWYRQSLGQGPEFLIYFQGTGAADDSGLPNDRFFAVRPEGSVSTLKIQRTERGDSAVYLCASSSTVSSYNEQFFGPGTRLTVL.

This chain joins TRBV5-1 and TRBJ2-7, with a tentative D call TRBD1 (6 bases). The V end was cut by 3 bases, the J end by 5 bases, with 15 bases between. The germline V gene encodes CDR1 SGHRS and CDR2 YFSETQ. The CDR3 runs 14 residues. The CDR3 coding sequence is TGCGCCAGCAGCTGGACAGCATCAAGCCACGAGCAGTACTTC. Protein: CASSWTASSHEQYF.

The chain couples TRBV7-3 to TRBJ2-7; no firm D call. The CDR3 is made up of 13 amino acids. V shed 0 bases and J shed 7 bases, with 10 bases lying between them. Germline V gene data show CDR1 as SGHTA and CDR2 as FQGTGA. The CDR3 loop is CASSLTAVGEQYF. CDR3 DNA: TGTGCCAGCAGCTTAACCGCTGTCGGGGAGCAGTACTTC.

The genes are TRBV29-1 and TRBJ1-3, with D uncertain. Germline V gene data show CDR1 as SQVTM and CDR2 as ANQGSEA. The CDR3 runs to 13 residues. Trimming pared 6 bases from V and 2 bases from J, leaving 11 bases between. CDR3 sequence (DNA): TGCAGCGTGACCGGGAATCCTGGAAACACCATATATTTT. This codes for CSVTGNPGNTIYF.